The rows below give T cell receptor beta chains drawn from one sample of a study of control samples from healthy donors and cancer patients. The protocol was immunoSEQ multiplex PCR, while the TCRdb copy is restricted to in-frame clones and leaves out a portion. The repertoire holds 60,000 or so clones, with approximately 94% as singletons. Material for sequencing was blood. Receptors originate from a woman in her late teens or twenties in good health. Each CDR3 is given with its conserved first and last residue.

CDR3 protein | J gene | V gene
CASSRTVNTEAFF | TRBJ1-1 | TRBV2
CASSTRGVKGDEQYF | TRBJ2-7 | TRBV6-5
CASSPLGGSYNEQFF | TRBJ2-1 | TRBV18
CASRGQLNTEAFF | TRBJ1-1 | TRBV11-2
CASISGLAGGQETQYF | TRBJ2-5 | TRBV10-2
CASRGVSSGNTIYF | TRBJ1-3 | TRBV6-5
CASSPPGGPVNTGELFF | TRBJ2-2 | TRBV18
CASTNQGLAAYNEQFF | TRBJ2-1 | TRBV7-9
CATRTREETQYF | TRBJ2-5 | TRBV7-6
CASSPGTTARGYTF | TRBJ1-2 | TRBV6-5
CATSDSSKSGNTIYF | TRBJ1-3 | TRBV24-1
CASSEGRVYNEQFF | TRBJ2-1 | TRBV9
CASSSQGETQYF | TRBJ2-5 | TRBV27
CAWSATGIWLGEQYF | TRBJ2-7 | TRBV30
CAWALGTGKLFF | TRBJ1-4 | TRBV30
CSAWDHLYRFF | TRBJ2-1 | TRBV20-1
CANDGTGGDSGANVLTF | TRBJ2-6 | TRBV18
CASSPGTSQGETQYF | TRBJ2-5 | TRBV27